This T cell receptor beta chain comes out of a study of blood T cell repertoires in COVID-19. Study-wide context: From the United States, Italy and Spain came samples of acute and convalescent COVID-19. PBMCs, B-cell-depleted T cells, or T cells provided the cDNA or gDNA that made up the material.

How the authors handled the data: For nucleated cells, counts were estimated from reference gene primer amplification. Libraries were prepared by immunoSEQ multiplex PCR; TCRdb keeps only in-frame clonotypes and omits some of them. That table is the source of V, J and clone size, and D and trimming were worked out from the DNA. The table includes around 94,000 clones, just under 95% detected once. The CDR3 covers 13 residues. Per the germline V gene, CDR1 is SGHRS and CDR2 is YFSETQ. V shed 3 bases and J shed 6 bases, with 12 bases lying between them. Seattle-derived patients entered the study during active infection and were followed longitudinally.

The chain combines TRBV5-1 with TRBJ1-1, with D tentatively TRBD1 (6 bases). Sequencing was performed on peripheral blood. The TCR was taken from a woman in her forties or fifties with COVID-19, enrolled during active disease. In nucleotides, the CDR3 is TGCGCCAGCAGCTCGCCAGGGGTTCCTGAAGCTTTCTTT. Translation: CASSSPGVPEAFF.